Listed here is a single TCR beta chain. Its cognate antigen is unknown. This specimen comes from a study of OX40 agonist ivuxolimab in advanced cancers. Whole-study context: It was ivuxolimab, an agonistic anti-OX40 (CD134) antibody, that patients were treated with.

The study, taken as a whole, reports: Among some nonresponders, normalized T-cell clonal expansion was also low.

The CDR3 consists of 15 residues. Germline CDR1 reads MGHRA; CDR2 reads YSYEKL. V lost 1 base and J lost 4, with 13 bases in between. The repertoire was sequenced with immunoSEQ multiplex PCR; TCRdb's copy has only in-frame clones and lacks some. The sample yields tens of thousands of clones, more than 80% seen once. This specimen was CD4+ or CD8+ T cells sorted from blood, taken in a trial of the OX40 agonist ivuxolimab. The chain joins TRBV4-1 to TRBJ1-2; tentatively, D is TRBD1 (6 bases). The receptor comes from an adult with an advanced solid tumor such as melanoma, head and neck, liver or kidney cancer. CDR3 loop: CASSQGSQTGYGYTF. CDR3 coding DNA: TGCGCCAGCAGCCAAGGATCGCAGACAGGCTATGGCTACACCTTC.